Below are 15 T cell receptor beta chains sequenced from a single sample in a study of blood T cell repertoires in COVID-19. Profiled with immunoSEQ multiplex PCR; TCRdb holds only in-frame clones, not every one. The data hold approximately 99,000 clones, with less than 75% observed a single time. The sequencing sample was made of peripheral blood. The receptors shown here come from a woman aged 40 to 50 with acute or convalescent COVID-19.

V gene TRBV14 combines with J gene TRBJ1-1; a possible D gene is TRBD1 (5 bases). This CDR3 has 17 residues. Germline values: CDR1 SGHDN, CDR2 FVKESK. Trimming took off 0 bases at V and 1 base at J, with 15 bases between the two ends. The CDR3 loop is CASSQDRSRQWNTEAFF. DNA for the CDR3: TGTGCCAGCAGCCAAGATAGGTCGCGACAGTGGAACACTGAAGCTTTCTTT.

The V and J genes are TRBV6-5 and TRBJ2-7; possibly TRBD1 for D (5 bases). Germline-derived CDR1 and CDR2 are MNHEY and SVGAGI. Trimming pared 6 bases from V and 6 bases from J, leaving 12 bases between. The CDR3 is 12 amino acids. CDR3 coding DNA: TGTGCCAGCAGCAATACCAGGGCCGAGCAGTACTTC. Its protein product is CASSNTRAEQYF.

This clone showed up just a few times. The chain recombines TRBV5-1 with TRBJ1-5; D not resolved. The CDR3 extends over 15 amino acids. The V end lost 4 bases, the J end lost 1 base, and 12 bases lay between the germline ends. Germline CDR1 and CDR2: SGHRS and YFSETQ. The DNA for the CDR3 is TGCGCCAGCAGCGCTGAGGGTATGAGCAATCAGCCCCAGCATTTT. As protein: CASSAEGMSNQPQHF.

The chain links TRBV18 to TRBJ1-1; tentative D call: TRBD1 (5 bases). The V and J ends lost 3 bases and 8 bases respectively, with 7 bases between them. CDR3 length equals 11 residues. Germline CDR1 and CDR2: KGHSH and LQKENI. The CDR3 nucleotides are TGTGCCAGCTCACCTTCAGGGGAAGCTTTCTTT. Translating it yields CASSPSGEAFF.

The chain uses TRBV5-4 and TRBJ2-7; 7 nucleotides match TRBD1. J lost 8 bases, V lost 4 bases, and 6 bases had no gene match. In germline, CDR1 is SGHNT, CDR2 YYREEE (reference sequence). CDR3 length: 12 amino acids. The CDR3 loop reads CASSAEDRKQYF. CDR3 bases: TGTGCCAGCAGCGCCGAGGACAGGAAGCAGTACTTC.

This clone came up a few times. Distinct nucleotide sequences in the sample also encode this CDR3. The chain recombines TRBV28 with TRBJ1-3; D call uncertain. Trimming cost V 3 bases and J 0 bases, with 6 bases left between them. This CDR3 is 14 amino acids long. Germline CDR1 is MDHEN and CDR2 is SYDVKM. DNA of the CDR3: TGTGCCAGCAGTTTTCGGGGCTCTGGAAACACCATATATTTT. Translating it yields CASSFRGSGNTIYF.

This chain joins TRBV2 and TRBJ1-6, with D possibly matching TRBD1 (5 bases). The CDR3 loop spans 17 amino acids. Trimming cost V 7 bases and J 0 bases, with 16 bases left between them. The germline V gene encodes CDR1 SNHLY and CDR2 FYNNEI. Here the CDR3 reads CASKSQDTTSYNSPLHF. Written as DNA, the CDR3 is TGTGCCAGCAAGAGTCAGGACACCACCTCCTATAATTCACCCCTCCACTTT. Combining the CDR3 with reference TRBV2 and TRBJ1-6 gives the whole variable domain EPEVTQTPSHQVTQMGQEVILRCVPISNHLYFYWYRQILGQKVEFLVSFYNNEISEKSEIFDDQFSVERPDGSNFTLKIRSTKLEDSAMYFCASKSQDTTSYNSPLHFGNGTRLTVT.

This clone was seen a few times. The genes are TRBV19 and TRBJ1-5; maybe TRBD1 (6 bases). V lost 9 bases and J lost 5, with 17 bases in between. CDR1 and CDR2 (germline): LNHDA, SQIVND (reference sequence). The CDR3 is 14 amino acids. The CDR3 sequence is CASKTGSPDQPQHF. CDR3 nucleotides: TGTGCCAGCAAAACAGGGTCCCCCGATCAGCCCCAGCATTTT.

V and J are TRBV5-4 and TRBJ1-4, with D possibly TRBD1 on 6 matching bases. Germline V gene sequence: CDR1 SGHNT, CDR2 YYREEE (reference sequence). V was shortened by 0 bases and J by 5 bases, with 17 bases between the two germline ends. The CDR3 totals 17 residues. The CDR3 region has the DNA TGTGCCAGCAGCTTGGGCACAGGGACCCGTGGGAATGAAAAACTGTTTTTT. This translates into CASSLGTGTRGNEKLFF.

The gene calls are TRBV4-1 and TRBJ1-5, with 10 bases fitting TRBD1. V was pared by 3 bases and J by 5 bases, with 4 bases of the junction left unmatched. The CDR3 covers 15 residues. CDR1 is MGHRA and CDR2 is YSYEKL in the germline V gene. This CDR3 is CASSHGQGGYQPQHF. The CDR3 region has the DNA TGCGCCAGCAGCCACGGACAGGGGGGGTATCAGCCCCAGCATTTT.

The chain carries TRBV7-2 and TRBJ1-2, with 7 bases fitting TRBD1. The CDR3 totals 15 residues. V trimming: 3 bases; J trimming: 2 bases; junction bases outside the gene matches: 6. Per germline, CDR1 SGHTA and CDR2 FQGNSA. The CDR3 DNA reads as TGTGCCAGCAGCTTGGGGGCGGGACAGAACTATGGCTACACCTTC. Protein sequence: CASSLGAGQNYGYTF.

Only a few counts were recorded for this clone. For the CDR3, the DNA is TGTGCCAGCAGCAATATCTCATGGACAGCCCTCCAAGAGACCCAGTACTTC. Protein: CASSNISWTALQETQYF. The chain uses TRBV5-6 and TRBJ2-5, with D possibly TRBD1 on 6 matching bases. The CDR3 is made up of 17 amino acids. In germline, CDR1 is SGHDT, CDR2 YYEEEE. The V and J ends lost 4 bases and 1 base respectively, with 20 bases between them.

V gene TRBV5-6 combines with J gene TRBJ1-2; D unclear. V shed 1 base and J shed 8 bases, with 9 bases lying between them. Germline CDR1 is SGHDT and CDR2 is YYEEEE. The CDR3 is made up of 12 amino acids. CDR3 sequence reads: CASSLPGVGYTF. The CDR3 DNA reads TGTGCCAGCAGCTTGCCCGGGGTCGGCTACACCTTC.

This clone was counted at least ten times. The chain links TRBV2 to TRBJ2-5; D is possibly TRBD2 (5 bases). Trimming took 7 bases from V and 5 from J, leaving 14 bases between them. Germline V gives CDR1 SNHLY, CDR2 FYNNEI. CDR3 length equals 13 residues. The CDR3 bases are TGTGCCAGCATGGGGAATTGGAGGGAGACCCAGTACTTC. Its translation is CASMGNWRETQYF.

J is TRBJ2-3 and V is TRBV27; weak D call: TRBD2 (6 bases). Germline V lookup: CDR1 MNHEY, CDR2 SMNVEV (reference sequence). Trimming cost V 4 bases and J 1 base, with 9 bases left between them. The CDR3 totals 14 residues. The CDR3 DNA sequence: TGTGCCAGCAGTTCTCCGGGGGGCACAGATACGCAGTATTTT. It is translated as CASSSPGGTDTQYF.